The 8 T cell receptor beta chains below all came from one sample that was sequenced in a study of blood T cell repertoires in COVID-19. Libraries were prepared by immunoSEQ multiplex PCR; TCRdb keeps only in-frame clonotypes and omits some of them. The repertoire holds about 180,000 clones, with approximately 88% as singletons. Sequencing was done on a sample of peripheral blood. The receptors derive from a woman in her 30s with acute or convalescent COVID-19.

This clone was observed a single time. The rearrangement uses TRBV27 and TRBJ2-3; 11 bases line up with TRBD2. The CDR3 extends over 14 amino acids. Germline lookup yields CDR1 MNHEY and CDR2 SMNVEV (reference sequence). The trim removed 5 bases at V and 6 bases at J, leaving 4 bases unmatched. This CDR3 is CASSPRLAGDTQYF. The CDR3 DNA sequence: TGTGCCAGCAGTCCCAGACTAGCGGGGGATACGCAGTATTTT.

This clone turned up a few times. The chain is built from TRBV6-6 and TRBJ1-5; TRBD1 is a possible D gene (5 bases). Per the germline V gene, CDR1 is MNHNY and CDR2 is SVGAGI (reference sequence). The CDR3 covers 17 residues. V lost 5 bases, J lost 4 bases, and 21 bases lay in between. In DNA, the CDR3 is TGTGCCAGCAGTCCCCCGGAGCTACTGGGGGGGAATCAGCCCCAGCATTTT. Translated: CASSPPELLGGNQPQHF.

The V and J genes are TRBV21-1 and TRBJ2-7; TRBD2 is taken as the D call from the table, unchecked against the DNA. TRBV21-1 is shown as a pseudogene. CDR3 size: 15 residues. The CDR3 is CASWKWRDVCYEQYF. The CDR3 DNA reads as TGTGCCAGCTGGAAATGGCGGGATGTGTGCTACGAGCAGTACTTC.

Written as DNA, the CDR3 is TGTGCCAGCAGCCAAGTTCGGAGAGAAGGGGGATATTTGGAGAATGAGCAGTTCTTC. It translates to CASSQVRREGGYLENEQFF. This chain uses TRBV4-2 with TRBJ2-1; D is possibly TRBD1 (6 bases). The V end was cut by 1 base, the J end by 7 bases, with 26 bases between. This CDR3 region has 19 residues. CDR1 is LGHNA and CDR2 is YNFKEQ in the germline V gene.

The chain combines TRBV12-3 or TRBV12-4 with TRBJ2-4; D ambiguous. Between the trimmed V and J ends, which lost 5 bases and 3 bases, there was a span of 8 bases. The CDR3 runs 13 residues. The CDR3: CASSLLDKNIQYF. CDR3 sequence (DNA): TGTGCCAGCAGTCTCCTAGACAAAAACATTCAGTACTTC.

This chain links TRBV28 with TRBJ1-5; D uncertain. The CDR3 extends over 14 amino acids. V lost 3 bases and J lost 0, with 6 bases in between. From germline, CDR1 is MDHEN and CDR2 SYDVKM. CDR3 in DNA: TGTGCCAGCAGTTTCACATATAGCAATCAGCCCCAGCATTTT. It specifies CASSFTYSNQPQHF.

The chain employs TRBV6-5 and TRBJ1-6, with D maybe TRBD1 (5 bases). The length of the CDR3 is 14 residues. CDR1 is MNHEY and CDR2 is SVGAGI in the germline V gene. Between the trimmed V and J ends, which lost 6 bases and 9 bases, there was a span of 15 bases. CDR3: CASRGLPLASPLHF. As DNA, the CDR3 is TGTGCCAGCAGGGGACTCCCCTTAGCTTCACCCCTCCACTTT.

The chain employs TRBV6-2 or TRBV6-3 and TRBJ1-3; D not resolved. Germline V gives CDR1 MNHEY, CDR2 SVGEGT. The CDR3 loop spans 12 amino acids. V was cut by 2 bases and J by 3 bases, with 2 bases left in between. The CDR3 DNA follows: TGTGCCAGCAGTTACCTTGGAAACACCATATATTTT. Translated, it gives CASSYLGNTIYF.